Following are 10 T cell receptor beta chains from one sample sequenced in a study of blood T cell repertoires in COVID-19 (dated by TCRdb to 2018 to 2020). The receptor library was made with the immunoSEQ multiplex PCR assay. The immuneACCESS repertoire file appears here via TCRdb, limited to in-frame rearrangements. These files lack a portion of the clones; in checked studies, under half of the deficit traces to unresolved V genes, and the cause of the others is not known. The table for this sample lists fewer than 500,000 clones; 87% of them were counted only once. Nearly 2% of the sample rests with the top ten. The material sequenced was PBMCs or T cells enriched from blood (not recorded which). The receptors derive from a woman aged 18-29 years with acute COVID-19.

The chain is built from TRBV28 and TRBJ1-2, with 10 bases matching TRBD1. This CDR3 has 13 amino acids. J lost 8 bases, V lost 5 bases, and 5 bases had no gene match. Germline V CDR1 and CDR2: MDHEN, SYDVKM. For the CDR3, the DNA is TGTGCCAGCAGTGTAGGGACAGGGGAAGGCTACACCTTC. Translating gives CASSVGTGEGYTF.

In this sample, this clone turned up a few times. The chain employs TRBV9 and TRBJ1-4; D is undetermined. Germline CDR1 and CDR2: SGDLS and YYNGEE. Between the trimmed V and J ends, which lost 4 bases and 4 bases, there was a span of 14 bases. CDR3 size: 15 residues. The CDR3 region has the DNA TGTGCCAGCAGCCCTTCGGCGGGGTTTAATGAAAAACTGTTTTTT. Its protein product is CASSPSAGFNEKLFF.

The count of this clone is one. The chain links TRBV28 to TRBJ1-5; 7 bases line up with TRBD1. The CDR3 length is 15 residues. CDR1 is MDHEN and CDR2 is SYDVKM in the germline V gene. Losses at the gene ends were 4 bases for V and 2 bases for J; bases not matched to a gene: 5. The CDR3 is CASSSTGNGNQPQHF. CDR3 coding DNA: TGTGCCAGCAGTTCGACAGGGAATGGCAATCAGCCCCAGCATTTT.

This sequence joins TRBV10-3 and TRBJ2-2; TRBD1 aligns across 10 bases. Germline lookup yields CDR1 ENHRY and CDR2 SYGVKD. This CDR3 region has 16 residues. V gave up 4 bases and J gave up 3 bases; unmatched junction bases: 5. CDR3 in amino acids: CAISGKDRGDTGELFF. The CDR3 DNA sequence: TGTGCCATCAGTGGGAAGGACAGGGGGGACACCGGGGAGCTGTTTTTT.

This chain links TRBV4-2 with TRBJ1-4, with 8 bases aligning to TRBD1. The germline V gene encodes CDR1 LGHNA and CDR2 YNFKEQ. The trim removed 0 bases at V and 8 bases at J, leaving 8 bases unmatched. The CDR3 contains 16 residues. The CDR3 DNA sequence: TGTGCCAGCAGCCAAGAGACCCAGGGGGCTGGCGAAAAACTGTTTTTT. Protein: CASSQETQGAGEKLFF.

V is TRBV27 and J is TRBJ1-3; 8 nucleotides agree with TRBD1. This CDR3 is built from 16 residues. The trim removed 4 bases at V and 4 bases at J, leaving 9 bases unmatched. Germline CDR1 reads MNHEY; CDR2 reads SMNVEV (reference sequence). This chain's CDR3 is CASSSEVDRGGNTIYF. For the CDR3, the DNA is TGTGCCAGCAGTTCGGAGGTCGACAGGGGAGGAAACACCATATATTTT.

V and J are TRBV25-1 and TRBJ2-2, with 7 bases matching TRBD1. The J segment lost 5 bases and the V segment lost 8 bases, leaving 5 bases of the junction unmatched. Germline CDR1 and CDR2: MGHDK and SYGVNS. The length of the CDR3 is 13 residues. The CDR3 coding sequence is TGTGCCAGCGGGGACAGCAAGACCGGGGAGCTGTTTTTT. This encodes CASGDSKTGELFF.

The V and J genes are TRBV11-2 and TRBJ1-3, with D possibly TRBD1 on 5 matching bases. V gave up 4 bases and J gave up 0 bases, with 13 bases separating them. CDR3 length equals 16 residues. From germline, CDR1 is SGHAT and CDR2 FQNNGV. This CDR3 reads CASSYSMGGSGNTIYF. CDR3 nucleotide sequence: TGTGCCAGCAGCTATAGCATGGGGGGCTCTGGAAACACCATATATTTT.

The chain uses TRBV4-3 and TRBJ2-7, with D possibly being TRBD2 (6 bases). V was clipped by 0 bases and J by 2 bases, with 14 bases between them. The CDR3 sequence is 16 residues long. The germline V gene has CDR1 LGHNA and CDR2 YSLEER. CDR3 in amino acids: CASSQERSRGPYEQYF. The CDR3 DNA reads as TGCGCCAGCAGCCAAGAGAGGTCGCGGGGTCCCTACGAGCAGTACTTC.

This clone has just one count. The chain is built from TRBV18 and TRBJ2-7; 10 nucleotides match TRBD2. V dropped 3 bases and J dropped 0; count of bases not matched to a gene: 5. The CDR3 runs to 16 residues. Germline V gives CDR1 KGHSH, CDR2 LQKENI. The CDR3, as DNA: TGTGCCAGCTCACCCGGGACTAGCGCGGCCTCCTACGAGCAGTACTTC. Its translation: CASSPGTSAASYEQYF.